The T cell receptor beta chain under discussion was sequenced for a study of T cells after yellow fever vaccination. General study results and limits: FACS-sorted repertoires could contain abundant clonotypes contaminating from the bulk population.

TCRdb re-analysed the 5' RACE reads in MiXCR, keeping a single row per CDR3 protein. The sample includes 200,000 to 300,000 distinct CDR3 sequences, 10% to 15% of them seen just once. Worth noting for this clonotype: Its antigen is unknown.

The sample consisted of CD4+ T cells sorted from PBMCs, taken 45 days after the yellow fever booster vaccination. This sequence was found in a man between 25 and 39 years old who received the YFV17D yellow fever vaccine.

The CDR3 DNA is TGTGCCAGCAGCCACCGCGGTGGGGCCTACGAGCAGTACTTC. It encodes CASSHRGGAYEQYF. The chain links TRBV4-2 to TRBJ2-7; no firm D call. Trimming took 3 bases from V and 2 from J, leaving 11 bases between them. This CDR3 spans 14 amino acids. Germline CDR1 reads LGHNA; CDR2 reads YNFKEQ.